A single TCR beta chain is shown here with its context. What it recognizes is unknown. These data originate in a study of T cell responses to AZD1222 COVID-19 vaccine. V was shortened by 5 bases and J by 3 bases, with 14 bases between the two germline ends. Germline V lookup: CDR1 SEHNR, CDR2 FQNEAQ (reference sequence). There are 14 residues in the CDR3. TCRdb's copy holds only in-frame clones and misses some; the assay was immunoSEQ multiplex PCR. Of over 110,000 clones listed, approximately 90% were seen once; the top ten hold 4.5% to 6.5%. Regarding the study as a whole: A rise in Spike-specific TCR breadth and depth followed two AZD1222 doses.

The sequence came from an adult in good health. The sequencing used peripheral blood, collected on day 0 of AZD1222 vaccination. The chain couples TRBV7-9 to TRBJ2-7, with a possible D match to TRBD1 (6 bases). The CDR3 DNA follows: TGTGCCAGCAGCCAGGGACAAGGATACTACGAGCAGTACTTC. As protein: CASSQGQGYYEQYF.